This is a list of T cell receptor beta chains from one sample in a study of human T cells and chemical hapten exposure. MiXCR was run by TCRdb on the RACE reads, yielding one entry per CDR3 protein. The data hold under 400,000 distinct CDR3 sequences, with 4.5% to 6% observed a single time. Material: whole blood, obtained in connection with sensitization to the hapten diphenylcyclopropenone (DPC). These receptors originate from a woman aged 50 to 60 with alopecia areata. Some clones in this sample may be carry-over from other donors' samples. The CDR3 runs from the conserved cysteine through the conserved F or W. The D gene is left open where the match is weak. Expanded clones get a size class; other rows say once, few or many, or leave the size out.

abundance: many; d_gene: TRBD2; v_gene: TRBV6-1; j_gene: TRBJ2-4; CDR3nt: TGTGCCAGCAGTCCAAAACCGGGACTAGCGGGGAACTTAGCCAAAAACATTCAGTACTTC; CDR3aa: CASSPKPGLAGNLAKNIQYF
abundance: few; d_gene: .; v_gene: TRBV18; j_gene: TRBJ1-2; CDR3nt: TGTGCCAGCTCCCCATCGGGAGGGAAGGGCTATGGCTACACCTTC; CDR3aa: CASSPSGGKGYGYTF
abundance: .; d_gene: .; v_gene: TRBV10-3; j_gene: TRBJ2-5; CDR3nt: TGTGCCATCAGTGAATCACCCCAAGAGACCCAGTACTTC; CDR3aa: CAISESPQETQYF
abundance: many; d_gene: .; v_gene: TRBV6-6; j_gene: TRBJ2-1; CDR3nt: TGTGCCAGCAGACCCAGGGGGGGCAATGAGCAGTTCTTC; CDR3aa: CASRPRGGNEQFF
abundance: .; d_gene: .; v_gene: TRBV29-1; j_gene: TRBJ1-3; CDR3nt: TGCAGCGTTACGCAGGGTGGAAACACCATATATTTT; CDR3aa: CSVTQGGNTIYF
abundance: many; d_gene: .; v_gene: TRBV6-2/TRBV6-3; j_gene: TRBJ2-4; CDR3nt: TGTGCCAGCGGAGAACATTGGTCCAACAAAAACATTCAGTACTTC; CDR3aa: CASGEHWSNKNIQYF
abundance: .; d_gene: .; v_gene: TRBV6-6; j_gene: TRBJ2-6; CDR3nt: TGTGCCAGCAGTTGGTGGGGGGTGACCTCTGGGGCCAACGTCCTGACTTTC; CDR3aa: CASSWWGVTSGANVLTF
abundance: many; d_gene: TRBD2; v_gene: TRBV3-1; j_gene: TRBJ2-7; CDR3nt: TGTGCCAGCAGCCTGGGACTAGCGGGAGAGATGTACTTC; CDR3aa: CASSLGLAGEMYF
abundance: many; d_gene: .; v_gene: TRBV18; j_gene: TRBJ2-7; CDR3nt: TGTGCCAGCTCACTTCCCCCGGGGGTTGGAGAGCAGTACTTC; CDR3aa: CASSLPPGVGEQYF
abundance: many; d_gene: TRBD1; v_gene: TRBV2; j_gene: TRBJ2-3; CDR3nt: TGTGCCAGCAGAACTAGGACAGGATCAGATACGCAGTATTTT; CDR3aa: CASRTRTGSDTQYF
abundance: .; d_gene: .; v_gene: TRBV7-4; j_gene: TRBJ1-2; CDR3nt: TGTGCCAGCAGGCCCTTCCTCAATGGCTACACCTTC; CDR3aa: CASRPFLNGYTF
abundance: few; d_gene: TRBD1; v_gene: TRBV5-1; j_gene: TRBJ1-2; CDR3nt: TGCGCCAGCAGCTTGGAAGGACAGGCCCCTGGTGGCTACACCTTC; CDR3aa: CASSLEGQAPGGYTF
abundance: few; d_gene: .; v_gene: TRBV4-1; j_gene: TRBJ1-3; CDR3nt: TGCGCCAGCAGCCAAGACGGAGGCAGGGGTCGAATAGGCTCTGGAAACACCATATATTTT; CDR3aa: CASSQDGGRGRIGSGNTIYF
abundance: many; d_gene: TRBD1; v_gene: TRBV7-3; j_gene: TRBJ2-6; CDR3nt: TGTGCCAGCAGCTACACAGGGGAAGGAGGGGCCAACGTCCTGACTTTC; CDR3aa: CASSYTGEGGANVLTF
abundance: many; d_gene: .; v_gene: TRBV7-3; j_gene: TRBJ1-1; CDR3nt: TGTGCCAGCAGCTTATATGATAGGGACACTGAAGCTTTCTTT; CDR3aa: CASSLYDRDTEAFF
abundance: .; d_gene: .; v_gene: TRBV6-5; j_gene: TRBJ1-2; CDR3nt: TGTGCCACTTCGGCGGGAAACTATGGCTACACCTTC; CDR3aa: CATSAGNYGYTF
abundance: many; d_gene: TRBD1; v_gene: TRBV30; j_gene: TRBJ2-6; CDR3nt: TGTGCCTGTGCCCCGGGACAGGGGTTCTCTGGGGCCAACGTCCTGACTTTC; CDR3aa: CACAPGQGFSGANVLTF